The 14 T cell receptor beta chains in this list originate from one sample, sequenced in a study of lymphopenia after photon versus proton radiotherapy. Sequenced by immunoSEQ multiplex PCR; TCRdb stores in-frame clones only, minus some. There are about 70,000 clones in the sample; approximately 87% occur only once, and about 10% lies in the top ten. Sequencing was performed on peripheral blood, taken from a patient treated with proton-based radiotherapy. These receptors all stem from a man older than 75 with esophageal cancer.

The chain carries TRBV5-6 and TRBJ1-2; TRBD1 aligns across 7 bases. Trimming took 0 bases from V and 4 from J; bases not matched to a gene: 3. Per germline, CDR1 SGHDT and CDR2 YYEEEE. This CDR3 is 14 amino acids long. The CDR3 DNA reads as TGTGCCAGCAGCTTGGAGAGGGGGCTCTATGGCTACACCTTC. It translates to CASSLERGLYGYTF.

CDR3 in amino acids: CAWNQGLYPGGYTF. CDR3 bases: TGTGCCTGGAACCAGGGGTTGTATCCTGGCGGCTACACCTTC. The chain links TRBV30 to TRBJ1-2; a possible D gene is TRBD1 (6 bases). V lost 4 bases and J 8 bases, leaving 20 bases between the germline ends. Germline V gene sequence: CDR1 GTSNPN, CDR2 SVGIG (reference sequence). The CDR3 covers 14 residues.

The chain uses TRBV19 and TRBJ1-4, with D hard to call. Per the germline V gene, CDR1 is LNHDA and CDR2 is SQIVND (reference sequence). The CDR3 extends over 15 amino acids. V lost 5 bases and J 1 base, leaving 11 bases between the germline ends. The CDR3 is CASSLGAITNEKLFF. CDR3 bases: TGTGCCAGTAGTCTTGGAGCTATAACTAATGAAAAACTGTTTTTT.

The chain is built from TRBV7-2 and TRBJ1-2; D unresolved. The CDR3 consists of 13 residues. The germline V gene has CDR1 SGHTA and CDR2 FQGNSA. The V end lost 1 base, the J end lost 2 bases, and 5 bases lay between the germline ends. The CDR3 reads CASSLVSNYGYTF. The CDR3 region has the DNA TGTGCCAGCAGCTTAGTGTCAAACTATGGCTACACCTTC.

The V gene is TRBV5-1, the J gene TRBJ1-4, with TRBD1 matching 11 bases. The V gene's germline CDR1 is SGHRS and CDR2 YFSETQ. V was clipped by 4 bases and J by 2 bases; unmatched bases: 7. The CDR3 covers 17 residues. The CDR3 nucleotides read TGCGCCAGCAGCCTAAGGACAGGGGGCATCACTAATGAAAAACTGTTTTTT. Amino acid sequence: CASSLRTGGITNEKLFF.

This clone has only a few counts. The chain carries TRBV7-8 and TRBJ1-1; no clear D. This CDR3 has 14 amino acids. The V gene lost 1 base and the J gene lost 0 bases, with 6 bases spanning the gap. From germline, CDR1 is SGHVS and CDR2 FQNEAQ. CDR3: CASSLGQMNTEAFF. The CDR3 nucleotides read TGTGCCAGCAGCTTAGGACAAATGAACACTGAAGCTTTCTTT.

The genes are TRBV5-6 and TRBJ2-7; D not resolved. Germline V CDR1 and CDR2: SGHDT, YYEEEE. The CDR3 has 13 amino acids. V lost 0 bases and J lost 0, with 4 bases in between. CDR3 residues: CASSLAYSYEQYF. CDR3 coding DNA: TGTGCCAGCAGCTTGGCCTACTCCTACGAGCAGTACTTC.

The V and J genes are TRBV7-6 and TRBJ1-3, with no clear D. The CDR3 covers 17 residues. The germline gives CDR1 SGHVS, CDR2 FNYEAQ. Trimming removed 0 bases at V and 0 bases at J, with 12 bases between. The CDR3 loop is CASSLAYRGISGNTIYF. The DNA for the CDR3 is TGTGCCAGCAGCTTAGCCTACAGAGGAATCTCTGGAAACACCATATATTTT. The complete variable domain, with remaining parts taken from reference TRBV7-6 and TRBJ1-3, reads GAGVSQSPRYKVTKRGQDVALRCDPISGHVSLYWYRQALGQGPEFLTYFNYEAQQDKSGLPNDRFSAERPEGSISTLTIQRTEQRDSAMYRCASSLAYRGISGNTIYFGEGSWLTVV.

This clone was picked up a small number of times. The chain combines TRBV10-3 with TRBJ2-3; TRBD2 matches at 8 bases. V dropped 10 bases and J dropped 1; count of bases not matched to a gene: 19. Germline values: CDR1 ENHRY, CDR2 SYGVKD. The CDR3 runs to 18 residues. The CDR3, as DNA: TGTGCCACCGCGGGAGGCGGGGGTACCCCCCGTGGCACAGATACGCAGTATTTT. It translates to CATAGGGGTPRGTDTQYF.

The V gene is TRBV6-5, the J gene TRBJ2-7; D may match TRBD1 or TRBD2 (6 bases each). CDR1 and CDR2 (germline): MNHEY, SVGAGI. V lost 1 base and J 5 bases, leaving 15 bases between the germline ends. CDR3 length: 15 residues. The CDR3 nucleotides are TGTGCCAGCAGTTACTTGAGGGGGGCTAAAGACGAGCAGTACTTC. It codes for CASSYLRGAKDEQYF.

This sequence joins TRBV5-6 and TRBJ2-7, with D perhaps matching TRBD2 (5 bases). With 3 bases removed from V and 7 bases from J, the gap between germline ends came to 11 bases. CDR3 size: 12 residues. Germline values: CDR1 SGHDT, CDR2 YYEEEE. The CDR3 region is CASSSGPGEQYF. CDR3 nucleotide sequence: TGTGCCAGCAGCTCTGGGCCGGGGGAGCAGTACTTC.

The chain carries TRBV7-9 and TRBJ1-2; D remains ambiguous. The CDR3 runs to 19 residues. CDR1 and CDR2 (germline): SEHNR, FQNEAQ (reference sequence). V gave up 2 bases and J gave up 2 bases, with 24 bases separating them. CDR3 coding DNA: TGTGCCAGCAGCTTAATCAACATTCCTCGATGGGCTACGAACTATGGCTACACCTTC. This gives the protein CASSLINIPRWATNYGYTF.

This clone is a singleton in its sample. This chain joins TRBV6-5 and TRBJ1-5, with TRBD1 matching 8 bases. V shed 2 bases and J 5 bases; nucleotides not matched to a gene: 2. CDR3 size: 14 residues. Germline lookup yields CDR1 MNHEY and CDR2 SVGAGI. The chain's CDR3 is CASSYGQGYQPQHF. The CDR3 DNA is TGTGCCAGCAGTTACGGACAGGGATATCAGCCCCAGCATTTT.

The V and J genes are TRBV11-2 and TRBJ2-7; tentatively, D is TRBD1 (5 bases). CDR3 length: 13 residues. Trimming left V 2 bases short and J 2 bases short, with 7 bases between. Germline CDR1 is SGHAT and CDR2 is FQNNGV. CDR3 coding DNA: TGTGCCAGCAGCTTACGACAGCCCTACGAGCAGTACTTC. As protein: CASSLRQPYEQYF.